These 31 T cell receptor beta chains were sequenced from one sample in a study of Graves' ophthalmopathy and Graves' hyperthyroidism. Using RNA transcripts, the TCR beta CDR3 regions were amplified. HTBI-primed first-round RT-PCR preceded second-round multiplex PCR. TCRdb analysed the multiplex PCR reads with MiXCR anew, one entry per CDR3 protein. The sample yields about 740,000 distinct CDR3 sequences, 35% to 50% seen once. The sequenced material came from peripheral blood. The receptor set was obtained from an adult man with Graves' ophthalmopathy.

This chain links TRBV7-9 with TRBJ2-6; D is perhaps TRBD2 (6 bases). Trimming removed 5 bases from V and 2 bases from J, with 13 bases in between. Germline loops: CDR1 SEHNR, CDR2 FQNEAQ (reference sequence). CDR3 size: 16 residues. The CDR3 loop is CASSPAGRPGANVLTF. The CDR3 bases are TGTGCCAGCAGCCCCGCAGGGAGGCCTGGGGCCAACGTCCTGACTTTC.

Ten or more counts support this clonotype. The rearrangement links TRBV15 to TRBJ2-5; 12 nucleotides align to TRBD1. Germline V gene sequence: CDR1 LNHNV, CDR2 YYDKDF (reference sequence). Trimming took 1 base from V and 4 from J; bases not matched to a gene: 7. The CDR3 extends over 17 amino acids. The CDR3 nucleotides are TGTGCCACCAGCAGAGTAGGGGACAGGGGGCAGCTAGAGACCCAGTACTTC. Its protein is CATSRVGDRGQLETQYF.

The chain combines TRBV24-1 with TRBJ1-3, with TRBD1 as a possible D gene (6 bases). Germline V CDR1 and CDR2: KGHDR, SFDVKD. The V gene lost 5 bases and the J gene lost 6 bases, with 16 bases spanning the gap. This CDR3 is built from 15 residues. The CDR3: CATSVYRGEENTIYF. The CDR3 DNA reads TGTGCCACCAGTGTATATAGGGGGGAGGAAAACACCATATATTTT.

At least ten counts were recorded for this clonotype. J is TRBJ1-2 and V is TRBV7-2, with D possibly being TRBD1 (5 bases). V lost 4 bases, J lost 7 bases, and 13 bases lay in between. Per the germline V gene, CDR1 is SGHTA and CDR2 is FQGNSA. The CDR3 consists of 13 residues. The CDR3 nucleotides read TGTGCCAGCAGCTACGGGACCGGTTCTGGCTACACCTTC. Translating it yields CASSYGTGSGYTF.

Ten or more counts support this clonotype. V usage is TRBV7-9 and J usage is TRBJ2-5; D perhaps matches TRBD2 (5 bases). V shed 5 bases and J shed 2 bases, with 21 bases lying between them. Germline V gene lookup returns CDR1 SEHNR and CDR2 FQNEAQ (reference sequence). The CDR3 is 17 amino acids. DNA of the CDR3: TGTGCCAGCAGCAAGGAGGAGGCTTGGGGTGGGCAAGAGACCCAGTACTTC. Its translation: CASSKEEAWGGQETQYF.

Comments on this clonotype: Because it lacks the conserved phenylalanine or tryptophan at the end, this CDR3 is likely a read error. This chain links TRBV19 with TRBJ1-2; D ambiguous. CDR1 is LNHDA, CDR2 SQIVND, per germline (reference sequence). Trimming took 5 bases from V and 8 from J, leaving 15 bases between them. The length of the CDR3 is 13 residues. The CDR3 DNA is TGTGCCAGTAGTCCGGAGGGAAGGAACGGCTACACCTCC. Residues: CASSPEGRNGYTS.

In its sample, this clonotype was seen many times. The chain is built from TRBV29-1 and TRBJ1-2, with D perhaps TRBD1 (6 bases). This CDR3 region has 14 residues. The ends were cut back, 1 base at V and 6 bases at J, with 15 bases in the middle. The germline gives CDR1 SQVTM, CDR2 ANQGSEA. Here the CDR3 DNA reads TGCAGCGTTGAAGCGGCTAACCGGGGGCATGGCTACACCTTC. Translating gives CSVEAANRGHGYTF.

V usage is TRBV7-9 and J usage is TRBJ2-5, with D maybe TRBD2 (5 bases). The germline V and J ends were trimmed by 5 bases and 5 bases, with 18 bases remaining between them. CDR1 and CDR2 (germline): SEHNR, FQNEAQ (reference sequence). The CDR3 extends over 15 amino acids. CDR3: CASSQDRRGWETQYF. In DNA form, the CDR3 reads TGTGCCAGCAGCCAAGATAGAAGAGGGTGGGAGACCCAGTACTTC.

This clonotype turned up a few times. This chain links TRBV7-2 with TRBJ1-5; D gene ambiguous. The CDR3 consists of 14 residues. Germline V gene sequence: CDR1 SGHTA, CDR2 FQGNSA. V was cut by 6 bases and J by 6 bases, with 15 bases left in between. DNA for the CDR3: TGTGCCAGCAGTCACACAACTAACCCTCAGCCCCAGCATTTT. This sequence encodes CASSHTTNPQPQHF.

J is TRBJ2-2 and V is TRBV19; D may be TRBD2 (6 bases). This CDR3 is 14 amino acids long. Trimming removed 4 bases from V and 6 bases from J, with 12 bases in between. In germline, CDR1 is LNHDA, CDR2 SQIVND (reference sequence). CDR3 bases: TGTGCCAGTAGTAGGGGGGTGAGGGCCGGGGAGCTGTTTTTT. It translates to CASSRGVRAGELFF.

Concerning this clonotype itself: A clone one base away is much larger, so this may be a read error. The chain uses TRBV7-2 and TRBJ1-4; 8 bases map to TRBD1. The CDR3 extends over 15 amino acids. V lost 5 bases, J lost 8 bases, and 10 bases stayed unmatched. Germline V lookup: CDR1 SGHTA, CDR2 FQGNSA. CDR3 amino acids: CASSPRTGRGEKLFF. The CDR3 nucleotides are TGTGCCAGCAGCCCGAGGACAGGGAGGGGCGAAAAACTGTTTTTT.

This clonotype was counted once. This chain connects TRBV19 to TRBJ1-1; 7 bases map to TRBD1. With 6 bases clipped from V and 4 bases from J, the junction kept 8 bases outside the gene matches. There are 14 residues in the CDR3. Per the germline V gene, CDR1 is LNHDA and CDR2 is SQIVND (reference sequence). The CDR3 is CASRIQGVGTEAFF. The CDR3 coding sequence is TGTGCCAGTAGGATTCAGGGGGTGGGCACTGAAGCTTTCTTT.

Comment on this clonotype: An end of the junction does not agree with germline; a read error may underlie this. The CDR3 DNA reads TGTGCCATCAGTGCTGGACAGGGGAATCAGCCCCAGCATTTT. This codes for CAISAGQGNQPQHF. This chain connects TRBV24-1 to TRBJ1-5, with 9 bases that match TRBD1. The germline V gene encodes CDR1 KGHDR and CDR2 SFDVKD. The CDR3 sequence is 14 residues long.

The genes are TRBV4-1 and TRBJ2-5, with 8 bases fitting TRBD2. Trimming removed 3 bases from V and 7 bases from J; junction bases left unmatched: 10. Looked up from germline, CDR1 is MGHRA and CDR2 is YSYEKL. The length of the CDR3 is 15 residues. The DNA of the CDR3 is TGCGCCAGCAGCCAGGGGGATAGCGGGGCCGGGACCCAGTACTTC. It translates to CASSQGDSGAGTQYF.

The chain is built from TRBV20-1 and TRBJ1-1; 9 bases match TRBD1. Germline CDR1 reads DFQATT; CDR2 reads SNEGSKA (reference sequence). This CDR3 is 14 amino acids long. V lost 3 bases and J lost 3; bases outside the gene matches: 5. The CDR3 is CSARGQGEDTEAFF. The CDR3 region has the DNA TGCAGTGCTAGGGGACAGGGAGAGGACACTGAAGCTTTCTTT.

In its sample, this clonotype was seen a few times. The genes are TRBV2 and TRBJ2-5; D possibly corresponds to TRBD2 (5 bases). The CDR3 contains 14 residues. Germline lookup yields CDR1 SNHLY and CDR2 FYNNEI. V dropped 6 bases and J dropped 6 bases, with 17 bases sitting between them. For the CDR3, the DNA is TGTGCCAGCAGCTCCTCCGGGATAGGGAAGACCCAGTACTTC. It translates to CASSSSGIGKTQYF. Full variable domain (missing parts from reference TRBV2 and TRBJ2-5): EPEVTQTPSHQVTQMGQEVILRCVPISNHLYFYWYRQILGQKVEFLVSFYNNEISEKSEIFDDQFSVERPDGSNFTLKIRSTKLEDSAMYFCASSSSGIGKTQYFGPGTRLLVL.

V is TRBV6-6 and J is TRBJ1-6, with no clear D. The V and J ends lost 6 bases and 10 bases respectively, with 22 bases between them. The germline CDR1 and CDR2 sequences are MNHNY and SVGAGI (reference sequence). The CDR3 is 16 residues long. The CDR3 DNA sequence: TGTGCCAGCAGCCCCCAGGTAGCGGGAGGAGGGTCACCCCTCCACTTT. It is translated as CASSPQVAGGGSPLHF.

V and J are TRBV2 and TRBJ2-7; 9 nucleotides align to TRBD2. V dropped 4 bases and J dropped 2; count of bases not matched to a gene: 9. This CDR3 is 16 amino acids long. CDR1 and CDR2 (germline): SNHLY, FYNNEI. CDR3 sequence (DNA): TGTGCCAGCAGTGGTTTAGGTGTAGCGGGAGCCTACGAGCAGTACTTC. Translation: CASSGLGVAGAYEQYF.

This clonotype was picked up many times. V and J are TRBV7-9 and TRBJ1-1; D is uncertain. Looked up from germline, CDR1 is SEHNR and CDR2 is FQNEAQ (reference sequence). With 2 bases removed from V and 5 bases from J, the gap between germline ends came to 9 bases. CDR3 size: 13 residues. Written as DNA, the CDR3 is TGTGCCAGCAGCTTAAGTTTTCGGACTGAAGCTTTCTTT. Translated: CASSLSFRTEAFF.

This clonotype occurred many times. This chain links TRBV29-1 with TRBJ2-7, with a tentative D call TRBD1 (5 bases). This CDR3 is built from 13 residues. The V and J ends lost 1 base and 3 bases respectively, with 10 bases between them. The germline V gene encodes CDR1 SQVTM and CDR2 ANQGSEA. The CDR3 is CSVEGFQGYEQYF. The DNA of the CDR3 is TGCAGCGTTGAAGGGTTCCAGGGCTACGAGCAGTACTTC.

The chain employs TRBV5-5 and TRBJ1-5; tentatively, D is TRBD1 (5 bases). CDR1 and CDR2 from the germline V gene are SGHKS and YYEKEE (reference sequence). This CDR3 comprises 16 residues. V lost 4 bases to trimming and J lost 3 bases, with 17 bases between them. CDR3 in DNA: TGTGCCAGCAGCCAAGAGGGACGGGGTAACAATCAGCCCCAGCATTTT. Its protein product is CASSQEGRGNNQPQHF.

Comments on this clonotype: A junction boundary mismatches the germline segment, possibly from a read error. The CDR3: CASSYSSWSGWNF. The CDR3 DNA sequence: TGTGCCAGCAGTTACTCCTCCTGGTCCGGGTGGAACTTT. V usage is TRBV6-5 and J usage is TRBJ1-1, with D unclear. Per germline, CDR1 MNHEY and CDR2 SVGAGI. The CDR3 extends over 13 amino acids.

The chain is built from TRBV7-9 and TRBJ2-7, with TRBD1 matching over 9 bases. The CDR3 runs to 14 residues. The ends lost 5 bases at V and 5 bases at J; junction bases unmatched: 7. The germline gives CDR1 SEHNR, CDR2 FQNEAQ (reference sequence). CDR3 loop: CASSRTGVGNEQYF. CDR3 in DNA: TGTGCCAGCAGCAGGACAGGGGTTGGGAACGAGCAGTACTTC.

This clonotype was found a few times. The gene calls are TRBV7-9 and TRBJ2-7; possible D gene TRBD1, 6 bases. Trimming removed 6 bases from V and 4 bases from J, with 16 bases in between. Germline V gene sequence: CDR1 SEHNR, CDR2 FQNEAQ (reference sequence). This CDR3 spans 14 amino acids. The CDR3 DNA reads as TGTGCCAGCAGTTTTCAGACAGGAGAGTACGAGCAGTACTTC. Its protein product is CASSFQTGEYEQYF.

This clonotype has ten or more counts. V usage is TRBV10-3 and J usage is TRBJ2-7, with D hard to call. Germline lookup yields CDR1 ENHRY and CDR2 SYGVKD. Trimming took 0 bases from V and 6 from J, leaving 12 bases between them. The CDR3 is made up of 14 amino acids. The CDR3 protein is CAISESEMGGEQYF. The DNA of the CDR3 is TGTGCCATCAGTGAGTCGGAGATGGGCGGCGAGCAGTACTTC.

The table lists this clonotype with a count of one. The conserved phenylalanine or tryptophan is not found at the CDR3 terminus, so this likely reflects a read error. The chain recombines TRBV7-9 with TRBJ1-1; D is ambiguous. Per the germline V gene, CDR1 is SEHNR and CDR2 is FQNEAQ (reference sequence). V lost 3 bases to trimming and J lost 4 bases, with 15 bases between them. The length of the CDR3 is 15 residues. CDR3 sequence (DNA): TGTGCCAGCAGCTTGGTCCAATCGGGGAGCACTGAAGCTTTCCTT. This encodes CASSLVQSGSTEAFL.

The chain carries TRBV5-6 and TRBJ1-3; weak D call: TRBD1 (6 bases). The V and J ends lost 0 bases and 3 bases respectively, with 10 bases between them. Germline loops: CDR1 SGHDT, CDR2 YYEEEE. The CDR3 is 15 residues long. CDR3 residues: CASSLAGAFGNTIYF. The CDR3, as DNA: TGTGCCAGCAGCTTGGCAGGGGCCTTTGGAAACACCATATATTTT.

This clonotype has at least ten counts. The chain couples TRBV20-1 to TRBJ2-7, with 9 bases aligning to TRBD2. The ends lost 1 base at V and 5 bases at J; junction bases unmatched: 9. This CDR3 has 15 residues. Germline V gives CDR1 DFQATT, CDR2 SNEGSKA (reference sequence). CDR3: CSARVAGAKSNEQYF. The CDR3 DNA is TGCAGTGCTAGAGTAGCGGGAGCTAAGAGCAACGAGCAGTACTTC.

The chain combines TRBV15 with TRBJ1-4, with D unclear. Trimming cost V 3 bases and J 16 bases, with 9 bases left between them. There are 10 residues in the CDR3. Germline V lookup: CDR1 LNHNV, CDR2 YYDKDF (reference sequence). For the CDR3, the DNA is TGTGCCACCAGCAGCGCAAGACAGTTTTTT. Translated, it gives CATSSARQFF.

V and J are TRBV10-3 and TRBJ1-5, with D possibly being TRBD1 (5 bases). The CDR3 is 14 amino acids. CDR1 ENHRY and CDR2 SYGVKD come from the germline V gene. V shed 3 bases and J shed 2 bases, with 8 bases lying between them. CDR3 amino acids: CAISDRARNQPQHF. CDR3 bases: TGTGCCATCAGTGACAGGGCACGCAATCAGCCCCAGCATTTT.

As concerns this clonotype: Its ends do not fully match the called genes, so a read error is possible. The gene calls are TRBV7-9 and TRBJ2-6, with TRBD1 identical over 8 bases. The CDR3 consists of 18 residues. The germline V gene has CDR1 SEHNR and CDR2 FQNEAQ (reference sequence). The CDR3 spells CASSAGTGVNSGANVLTF. CDR3 bases: TGTGCTAGCAGCGCCGGGACAGGCGTGAACTCTGGGGCCAACGTCCTGACTTTC. The full variable domain, in which reference TRBV7-9 and TRBJ2-6 provide the parts outside the CDR3, is DTGVSQNPRHKITKRGQNVTFRCDPISEHNRLYWYRQTLGQGPEFLTYFQNEAQLEKSRLLSDRFSAERPKGSFSTLEIQRTEQGDSAMYLCASSAGTGVNSGANVLTFGAGSRLTVL.